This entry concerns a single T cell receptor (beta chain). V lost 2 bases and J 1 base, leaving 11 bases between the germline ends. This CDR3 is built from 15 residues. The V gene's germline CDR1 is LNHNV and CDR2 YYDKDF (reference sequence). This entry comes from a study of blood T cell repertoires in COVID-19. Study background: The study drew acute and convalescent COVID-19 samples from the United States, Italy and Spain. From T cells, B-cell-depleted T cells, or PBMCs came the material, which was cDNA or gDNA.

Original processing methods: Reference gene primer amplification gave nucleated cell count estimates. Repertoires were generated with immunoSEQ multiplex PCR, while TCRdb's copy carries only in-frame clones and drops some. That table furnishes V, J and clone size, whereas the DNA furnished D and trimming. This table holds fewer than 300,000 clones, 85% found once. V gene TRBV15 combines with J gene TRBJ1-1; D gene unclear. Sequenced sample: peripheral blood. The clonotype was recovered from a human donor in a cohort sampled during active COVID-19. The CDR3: CATSRYGETNTEAFF. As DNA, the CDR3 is TGTGCCACCAGCAGATACGGGGAAACGAACACTGAAGCTTTCTTT.